This note documents a single T cell receptor beta chain sequence. The CDR3 contains 16 residues. V gave up 4 bases and J gave up 0 bases; unmatched junction bases: 9. Germline assignment: CDR1 SQVTM and CDR2 ANQGSEA. Repertoires were generated with immunoSEQ multiplex PCR, while TCRdb's copy carries only in-frame clones and drops some. This sample has about 1.1 million clones, with 60% to 85% found just once. The sample is drawn from a study of shared clonotypes between healthy human individuals. About the research overall: The study drew on a couple of women and three men aged 18 to 49 as donors.

What was sequenced was memory CD4+ T cells from PBMCs. Subset denoted: CD45RA-negative fraction. The sequence was collected from a man younger than 35 in good health. Some clones in this sample may be carry-over from other donors' samples. The V call is TRBV29-1, the J call TRBJ2-1; 7 bases align to TRBD1. The CDR3 DNA reads as TGCAGCGTTGCTCGGAAACAGGGGAGCTCCTACAATGAGCAGTTCTTC. As protein: CSVARKQGSSYNEQFF.